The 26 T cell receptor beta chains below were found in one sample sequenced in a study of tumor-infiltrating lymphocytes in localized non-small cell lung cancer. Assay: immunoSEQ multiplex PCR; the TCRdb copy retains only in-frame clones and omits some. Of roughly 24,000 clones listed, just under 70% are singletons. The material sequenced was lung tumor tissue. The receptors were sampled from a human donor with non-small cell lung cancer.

The chain's CDR3 is CAVQQLTQYF. In DNA form, the CDR3 reads TGTGCCGTCCAACAGCTTACCCAGTACTTC. J is TRBJ2-5 and V is TRBV2; D unresolved. Trimming cost V 11 bases and J 8 bases, with 12 bases left between them. Germline CDR1 and CDR2: SNHLY and FYNNEI. The CDR3 consists of 10 residues. The entire variable domain, with the rest obtained from reference TRBV2 and TRBJ2-5, is as follows: EPEVTQTPSHQVTQMGQEVILRCVPISNHLYFYWYRQILGQKVEFLVSFYNNEISEKSEIFDDQFSVERPDGSNFTLKIRSTKLEDSAMYFCAVQQLTQYFGPGTRLLVL.

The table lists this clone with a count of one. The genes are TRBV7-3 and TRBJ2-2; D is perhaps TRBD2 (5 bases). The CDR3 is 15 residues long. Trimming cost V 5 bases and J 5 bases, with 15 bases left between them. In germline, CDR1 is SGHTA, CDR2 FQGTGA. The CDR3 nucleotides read TGTGCCAGCAGCCCCGAGGGCACCCGAACCGGGGAGCTGTTTTTT. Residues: CASSPEGTRTGELFF.

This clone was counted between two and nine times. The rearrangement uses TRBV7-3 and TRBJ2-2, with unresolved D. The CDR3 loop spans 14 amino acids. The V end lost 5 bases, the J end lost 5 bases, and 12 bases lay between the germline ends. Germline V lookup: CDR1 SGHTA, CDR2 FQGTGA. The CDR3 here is CASSVAGRTGELFF. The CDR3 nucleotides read TGTGCCAGCAGCGTAGCCGGGCGGACCGGGGAGCTGTTTTTT. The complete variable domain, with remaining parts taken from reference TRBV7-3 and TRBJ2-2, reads GAGVSQTPSNKVTEKGKYVELRCDPISGHTALYWYRQSLGQGPEFLIYFQGTGAADDSGLPNDRFFAVRPEGSVSTLKIQRTERGDSAVYLCASSVAGRTGELFFGEGSRLTVL.

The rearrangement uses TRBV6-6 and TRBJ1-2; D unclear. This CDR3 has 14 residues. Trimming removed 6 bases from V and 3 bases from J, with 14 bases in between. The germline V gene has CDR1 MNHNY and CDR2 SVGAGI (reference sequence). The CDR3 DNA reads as TGTGCCAGCAGCCCCCCCCACAGATACTATGGCTACACCTTC. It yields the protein CASSPPHRYYGYTF.

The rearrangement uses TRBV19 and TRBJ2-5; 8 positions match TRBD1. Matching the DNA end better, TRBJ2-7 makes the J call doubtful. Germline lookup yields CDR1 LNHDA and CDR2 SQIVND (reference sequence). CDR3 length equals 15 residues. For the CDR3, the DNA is TGTGCCAGTAGCCGATATAGGGACAGGAACTACGAGCAGTACTTC. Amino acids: CASSRYRDRNYEQYF.

CDR3 nucleotides: TGTGCCAGCAGTGAGGGGTCCCCTGAAGCTTTCTTT. It encodes CASSEGSPEAFF. This chain connects TRBV2 to TRBJ1-1; D gene ambiguous. The CDR3 loop spans 12 amino acids. Germline V gene sequence: CDR1 SNHLY, CDR2 FYNNEI. Trimming removed 3 bases from V and 6 bases from J, with 8 bases in between.

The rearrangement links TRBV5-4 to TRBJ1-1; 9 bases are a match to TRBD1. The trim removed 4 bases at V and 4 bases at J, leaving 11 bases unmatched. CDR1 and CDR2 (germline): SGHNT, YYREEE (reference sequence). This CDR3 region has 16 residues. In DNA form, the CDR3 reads TGTGCCAGCAGCCGAATGAACAGGGGGCAGGTCACTGAAGCTTTCTTT. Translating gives CASSRMNRGQVTEAFF.

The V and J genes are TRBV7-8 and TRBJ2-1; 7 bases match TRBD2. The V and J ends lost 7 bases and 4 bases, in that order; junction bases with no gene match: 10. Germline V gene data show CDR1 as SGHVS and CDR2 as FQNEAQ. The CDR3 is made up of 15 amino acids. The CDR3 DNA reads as TGTGCCAGCAACTATGGGGGAGGGATGTACAATGAGCAGTTCTTC. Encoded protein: CASNYGGGMYNEQFF.

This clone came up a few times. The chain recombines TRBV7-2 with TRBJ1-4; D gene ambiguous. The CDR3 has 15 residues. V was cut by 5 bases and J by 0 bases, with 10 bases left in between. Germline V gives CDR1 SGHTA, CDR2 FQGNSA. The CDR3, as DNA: TGTGCCAGCAGCCAAAACAGAGCAACTAATGAAAAACTGTTTTTT. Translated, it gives CASSQNRATNEKLFF. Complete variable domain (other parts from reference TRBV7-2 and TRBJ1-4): GAGVSQSPSNKVTEKGKDVELRCDPISGHTALYWYRQSLGQGLEFLIYFQGNSAPDKSGLPSDRFSAERTGGSVSTLTIQRTQQEDSAVYLCASSQNRATNEKLFFGSGTQLSVL.

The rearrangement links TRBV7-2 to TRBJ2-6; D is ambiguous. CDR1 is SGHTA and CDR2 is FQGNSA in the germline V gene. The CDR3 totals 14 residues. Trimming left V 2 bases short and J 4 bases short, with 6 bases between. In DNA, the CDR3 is TGTGCCAGCAGCTTATCCTCCGGGGCCAACGTCCTGACTTTC. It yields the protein CASSLSSGANVLTF. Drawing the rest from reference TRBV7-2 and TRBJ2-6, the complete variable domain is GAGVSQSPSNKVTEKGKDVELRCDPISGHTALYWYRQSLGQGLEFLIYFQGNSAPDKSGLPSDRFSAERTGGSVSTLTIQRTQQEDSAVYLCASSLSSGANVLTFGAGSRLTVL.

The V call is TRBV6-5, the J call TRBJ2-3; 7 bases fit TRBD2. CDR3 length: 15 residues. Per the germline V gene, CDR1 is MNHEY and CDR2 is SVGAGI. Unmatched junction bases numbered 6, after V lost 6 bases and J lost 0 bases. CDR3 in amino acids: CASRDSGHSTDTQYF. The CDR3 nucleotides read TGTGCCAGCAGGGATAGCGGGCATAGCACAGATACGCAGTATTTT.

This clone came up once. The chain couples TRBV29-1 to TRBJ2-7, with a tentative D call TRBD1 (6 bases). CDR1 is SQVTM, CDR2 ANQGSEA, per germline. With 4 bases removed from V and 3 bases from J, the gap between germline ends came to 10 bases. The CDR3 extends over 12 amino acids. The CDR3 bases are TGCAGCGTTGGAATAGGGGGCTACGAGCAGTACTTC. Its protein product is CSVGIGGYEQYF.

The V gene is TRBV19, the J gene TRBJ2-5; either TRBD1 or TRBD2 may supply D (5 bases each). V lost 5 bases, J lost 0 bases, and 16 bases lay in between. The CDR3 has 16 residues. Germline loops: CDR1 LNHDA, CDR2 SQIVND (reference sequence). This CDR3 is CASSSGTLVYQETQYF. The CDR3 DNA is TGTGCCAGTAGTTCCGGGACCCTCGTTTACCAAGAGACCCAGTACTTC.

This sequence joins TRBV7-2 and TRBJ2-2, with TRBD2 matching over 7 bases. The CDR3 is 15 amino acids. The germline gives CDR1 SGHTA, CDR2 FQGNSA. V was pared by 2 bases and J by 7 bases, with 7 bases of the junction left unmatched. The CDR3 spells CASSLNAGAGGELFF. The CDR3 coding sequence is TGTGCCAGCAGCTTAAACGCGGGAGCGGGCGGGGAGCTGTTTTTT.

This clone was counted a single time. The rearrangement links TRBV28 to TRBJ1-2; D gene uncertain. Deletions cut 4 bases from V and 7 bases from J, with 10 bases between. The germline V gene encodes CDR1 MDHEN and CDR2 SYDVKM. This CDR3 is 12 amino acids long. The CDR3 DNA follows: TGTGCCAGCAGTTCTACCCCGACTGGCTACACCTTC. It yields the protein CASSSTPTGYTF.

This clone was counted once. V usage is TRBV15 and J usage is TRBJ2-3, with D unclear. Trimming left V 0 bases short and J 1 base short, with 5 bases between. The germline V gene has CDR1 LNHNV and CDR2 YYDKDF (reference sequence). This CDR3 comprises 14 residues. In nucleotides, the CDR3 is TGTGCCACCAGCAGAGATCAGGGCACAGATACGCAGTATTTT. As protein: CATSRDQGTDTQYF.

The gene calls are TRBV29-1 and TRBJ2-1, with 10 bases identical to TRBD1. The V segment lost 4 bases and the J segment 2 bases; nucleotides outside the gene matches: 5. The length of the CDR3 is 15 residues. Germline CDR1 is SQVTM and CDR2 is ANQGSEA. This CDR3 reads CSVAQDRGAYNEQFF. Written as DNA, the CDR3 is TGCAGCGTTGCTCAGGACAGGGGGGCCTACAATGAGCAGTTCTTC.

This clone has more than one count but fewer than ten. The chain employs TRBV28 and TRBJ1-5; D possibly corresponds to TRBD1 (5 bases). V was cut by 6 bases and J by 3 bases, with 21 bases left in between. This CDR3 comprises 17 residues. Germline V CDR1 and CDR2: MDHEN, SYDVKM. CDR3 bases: TGTGCCAGCAGCGCCTTAAGAGACAGAGTGTTCAATCAGCCCCAGCATTTT. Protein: CASSALRDRVFNQPQHF.

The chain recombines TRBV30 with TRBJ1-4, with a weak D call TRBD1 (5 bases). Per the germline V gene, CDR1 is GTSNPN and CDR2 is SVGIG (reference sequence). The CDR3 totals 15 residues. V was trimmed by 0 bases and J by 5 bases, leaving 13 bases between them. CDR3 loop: CAWSVRSGQNEKLFF. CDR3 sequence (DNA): TGTGCCTGGAGTGTACGCTCAGGGCAAAATGAAAAACTGTTTTTT.

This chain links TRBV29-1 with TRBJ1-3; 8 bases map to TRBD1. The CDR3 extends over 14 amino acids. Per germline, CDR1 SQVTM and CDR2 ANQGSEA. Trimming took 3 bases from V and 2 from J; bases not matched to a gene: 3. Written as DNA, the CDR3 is TGCAGCGTTGATGAACAGGGGGCTGGAAACACCATATATTTT. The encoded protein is CSVDEQGAGNTIYF. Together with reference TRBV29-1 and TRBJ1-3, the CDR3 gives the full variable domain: SAVISQKPSRDICQRGTSLTIQCQVDSQVTMMFWYRQQPGQSLTLIATANQGSEATYESGFVIDKFPISRPNLTFSTLTVSNMSPEDSSIYLCSVDEQGAGNTIYFGEGSWLTVV.

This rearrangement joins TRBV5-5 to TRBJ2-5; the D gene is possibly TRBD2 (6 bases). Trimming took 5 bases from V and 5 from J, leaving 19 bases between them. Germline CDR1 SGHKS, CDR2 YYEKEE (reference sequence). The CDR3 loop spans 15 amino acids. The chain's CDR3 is CASSPVGSRGETQYF. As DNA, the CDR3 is TGTGCCAGCAGTCCCGTGGGGAGTCGGGGGGAGACCCAGTACTTC.

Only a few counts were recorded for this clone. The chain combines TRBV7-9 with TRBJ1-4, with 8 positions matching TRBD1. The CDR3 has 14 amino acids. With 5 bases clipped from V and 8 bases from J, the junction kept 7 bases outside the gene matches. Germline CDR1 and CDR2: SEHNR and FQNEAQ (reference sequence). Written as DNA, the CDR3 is TGTGCCAGCAGCGAGGGACAGGCCTTAGAAAAACTGTTTTTT. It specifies CASSEGQALEKLFF. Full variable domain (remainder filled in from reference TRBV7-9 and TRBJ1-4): DTGVSQNPRHKITKRGQNVTFRCDPISEHNRLYWYRQTLGQGPEFLTYFQNEAQLEKSRLLSDRFSAERPKGSFSTLEIQRTEQGDSAMYLCASSEGQALEKLFFGSGTQLSVL.

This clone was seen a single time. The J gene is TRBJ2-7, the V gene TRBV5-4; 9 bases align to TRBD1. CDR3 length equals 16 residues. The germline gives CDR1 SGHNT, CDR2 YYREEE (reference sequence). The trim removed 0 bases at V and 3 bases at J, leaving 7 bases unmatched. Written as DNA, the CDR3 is TGTGCCAGCAGCTTGGGGGCCGGGACAGGGTTCTACGAGCAGTACTTC. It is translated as CASSLGAGTGFYEQYF.

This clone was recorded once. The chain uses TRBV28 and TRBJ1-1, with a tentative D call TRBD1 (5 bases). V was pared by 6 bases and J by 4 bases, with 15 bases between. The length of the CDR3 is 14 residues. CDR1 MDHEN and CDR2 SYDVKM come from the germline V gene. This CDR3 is CASRLYTGTTEAFF. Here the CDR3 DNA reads TGTGCCAGCAGGCTTTATACGGGGACCACTGAAGCTTTCTTT.

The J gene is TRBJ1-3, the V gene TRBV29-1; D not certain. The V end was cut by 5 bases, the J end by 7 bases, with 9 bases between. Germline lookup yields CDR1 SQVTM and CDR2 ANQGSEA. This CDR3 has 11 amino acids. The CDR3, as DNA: TGCAGCGTTCCGGCGGGGAACACCATATATTTT. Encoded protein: CSVPAGNTIYF.

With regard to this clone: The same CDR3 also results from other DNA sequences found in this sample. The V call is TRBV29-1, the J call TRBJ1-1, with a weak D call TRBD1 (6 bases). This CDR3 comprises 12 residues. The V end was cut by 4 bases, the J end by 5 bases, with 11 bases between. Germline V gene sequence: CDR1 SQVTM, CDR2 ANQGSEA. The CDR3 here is CSVGGGQTEAFF. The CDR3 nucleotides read TGCAGCGTTGGGGGGGGGCAGACTGAAGCTTTCTTT.